The source of this TCR beta chain is a study of blood T cell repertoires in COVID-19. The wider study: Italy, Spain and the United States were the sources of the convalescent and acute COVID-19 samples. Nucleic acid was either cDNA or gDNA, and it came from T cells, B-cell-depleted T cells, or PBMCs.

In the original workflow: Using reference gene primer amplification, nucleated cell counts were estimated. Here immunoSEQ multiplex PCR was the method, and the copy in TCRdb shows in-frame clones only, minus some. Clone size and the V and J calls come from that table; the DNA yielded D and trimming. Here the sample spans 120,000 to 150,000 clones, over 85% being singletons. Germline values: CDR1 WNHNN, CDR2 SYGVQD (reference sequence). The CDR3 totals 13 residues. Deletions cut 7 bases from V and 3 bases from J, with 9 bases between. V usage is TRBV10-1 and J usage is TRBJ2-2; weak D call: TRBD1 (5 bases). This TCR came from a human donor in a cohort sampled during active COVID-19. The sample comprised peripheral blood. The CDR3 coding sequence is TGCGCCAGCACCCCAGGGCACACCGGGGAGCTGTTTTTT. Protein product: CASTPGHTGELFF.